Each of the 17 T cell receptor beta chains below was sequenced from the same sample in a study of blood T cell repertoires in COVID-19 (dated by TCRdb to about 2020). Library method: the immunoSEQ multiplex PCR assay. TCRdb took over this immuneACCESS table, retaining in-frame rearrangements with V and J assigned. Such tables are incomplete; in checked studies, under half of the missing clones stem from an unresolved V gene, and the remainder is unexplained. Within this sample are about 150,000 clones, with 75% to 90% of them counted one time only. Of the sample, around 5% is held by the ten largest clones. Sequencing was done on a sample of PBMCs or T cells enriched from blood (not recorded which). These TCRs come from a man in his sixties or seventies who had been exposed to COVID-19.

This chain joins TRBV2 and TRBJ1-5, with D tentatively TRBD1 (5 bases). Germline CDR1 reads SNHLY; CDR2 reads FYNNEI. This CDR3 comprises 14 residues. Trimming stripped 6 bases from V and 2 bases from J, with 11 bases between. The CDR3 DNA is TGTGCCAGCAGAAAAGGGGATGGCAATCAGCCCCAGCATTTT. This codes for CASRKGDGNQPQHF.

The V call is TRBV6-6, the J call TRBJ1-6; 8 nucleotides line up with TRBD1. The CDR3 has 16 residues. Germline trimming cut 4 bases from V and 7 bases from J; bases unmatched to any gene: 9. CDR1 and CDR2 (germline): MNHNY, SVGAGI (reference sequence). As DNA, the CDR3 is TGTGCCAGCAGTTTAGGGTGGACAGGGCAAAATTCACCCCTCCACTTT. Translated, it gives CASSLGWTGQNSPLHF.

The J gene is TRBJ2-5, the V gene TRBV10-1; 9 bases match TRBD1. The CDR3 is 16 residues long. Looked up from germline, CDR1 is WNHNN and CDR2 is SYGVQD (reference sequence). With 1 base clipped from V and 2 bases from J, the junction kept 5 bases outside the gene matches. The CDR3 spells CASSEFGTGRQETQYF. CDR3 DNA: TGCGCCAGCAGTGAGTTTGGGACAGGGCGTCAAGAGACCCAGTACTTC.

The genes are TRBV18 and TRBJ2-5; 9 nucleotides align to TRBD2. V gave up 8 bases and J gave up 2 bases; unmatched junction bases: 18. The CDR3 extends over 18 amino acids. The germline V gene encodes CDR1 KGHSH and CDR2 LQKENI. The CDR3 sequence: CASRSGGLAGTNQETQYF. CDR3 DNA: TGTGCCAGCCGAAGTGGAGGCCTAGCGGGGACTAATCAAGAGACCCAGTACTTC.

This chain links TRBV3-1 (or the pseudogene TRBV3-2) with TRBJ1-4; 7 bases match TRBD1. With V trimmed by 4 bases and J by 7 bases, 6 bases remained unmatched. There are 14 residues in the CDR3. Germline CDR1 and CDR2: LGHDT and YNNKEL (reference sequence). In DNA form, the CDR3 reads TGTGCCAGCAGCCCCCGCCAGGGGGGTGAAAAACTGTTTTTT. It translates to CASSPRQGGEKLFF.

V and J are TRBV12-5 and TRBJ2-1; D gene ambiguous. The CDR3 is 13 amino acids. Trimming pared 2 bases from V and 7 bases from J, leaving 9 bases between. Germline values: CDR1 LGHNT, CDR2 FRNRAP. CDR3 nucleotides: TGTGCTAGTGGTTTGTCGGGTCTGAATGAGCAGTTCTTC. It yields the protein CASGLSGLNEQFF.

The chain uses TRBV28 and TRBJ1-4; TRBD1 aligns across 7 bases. This CDR3 contains 14 residues. CDR1 is MDHEN, CDR2 SYDVKM, per germline. Unmatched junction bases numbered 6, after V lost 6 bases and J lost 5 bases. The CDR3 coding sequence is TGTGCCAGCAGGGCCGGGACAGAAAATGAAAAACTGTTTTTT. As protein: CASRAGTENEKLFF.

This rearrangement joins TRBV7-2 to TRBJ1-5, with a possible D match to TRBD1 (6 bases). This CDR3 spans 13 amino acids. Per germline, CDR1 SGHTA and CDR2 FQGNSA. V was cut by 5 bases and J by 6 bases, with 11 bases left in between. Here the CDR3 DNA reads TGTGCCAGCAGCCAAGGGGGAAGTCAGCCCCAGCATTTT. Translation gives CASSQGGSQPQHF.

The genes are TRBV18 and TRBJ1-4; TRBD1 might be the D (6 bases). The CDR3 sequence is 14 residues long. V lost 4 bases, J lost 7 bases, and 13 bases lay in between. Per germline, CDR1 KGHSH and CDR2 LQKENI. The CDR3 nucleotides are TGTGCCAGCTCACAAGCACAGGGCGGTGAAAAACTGTTTTTT. This encodes CASSQAQGGEKLFF.

This clone appeared once. The chain uses TRBV12-3 or TRBV12-4 and TRBJ1-2; D perhaps matches TRBD1 (6 bases). This CDR3 is built from 13 residues. V lost 3 bases and J 7 bases, leaving 12 bases between the germline ends. The CDR3 sequence is CASSLNRVGGYTF. CDR3 nucleotides: TGTGCCAGCAGTTTGAACAGGGTAGGTGGCTACACCTTC.

This chain links TRBV5-1 with TRBJ2-1; 10 bases align to TRBD2. Germline trimming cut 2 bases from V and 6 bases from J; bases unmatched to any gene: 5. Germline loops: CDR1 SGHRS, CDR2 YFSETQ. This CDR3 comprises 15 residues. The CDR3 is CASSFSLAGVNEQFF. In DNA, the CDR3 is TGCGCCAGCAGCTTTTCCCTAGCGGGAGTCAATGAGCAGTTCTTC.

This chain links TRBV19 with TRBJ1-6; D call uncertain. Germline loops: CDR1 LNHDA, CDR2 SQIVND (reference sequence). The length of the CDR3 is 14 residues. Trimming stripped 6 bases from V and 4 bases from J, with 10 bases between. CDR3 nucleotide sequence: TGTGCCAGTAGCGGACGGGAGTATAATTCACCCCTCCACTTT. Protein product: CASSGREYNSPLHF.

This rearrangement joins TRBV21-1 to TRBJ1-1; no check of the table's D call, TRBD1, against the DNA was made. TRBV21-1 is tagged as a pseudogene. The CDR3 totals 17 residues. CDR3 in amino acids: CASSIKQGAKGNTEAFF. The CDR3 nucleotides are TGTGCCAGCAGCATCAAACAGGGGGCGAAGGGTAACACTGAAGCTTTCTTT.

The chain has TRBV19 and TRBJ1-6, with TRBD1 matching over 9 bases. With 3 bases clipped from V and 11 bases from J, the junction kept 11 bases outside the gene matches. The CDR3 extends over 16 amino acids. Germline-derived CDR1 and CDR2 are LNHDA and SQIVND (reference sequence). The CDR3 DNA is TGTGCCAGTAGTATTGCGACCGGGACAGGGCGAACACCCCTCCACTTT. It is translated as CASSIATGTGRTPLHF.

The V and J genes are TRBV10-2 and TRBJ1-2; possible D gene TRBD1, 5 bases. This CDR3 is built from 15 residues. From germline, CDR1 is WSHSY and CDR2 SAAADI. Trimming removed 5 bases from V and 4 bases from J, with 17 bases in between. The CDR3 DNA reads as TGCGCCAGCAGTCCCTCGGGGGAGGCGGGCTATGGCTACACCTTC. It is translated as CASSPSGEAGYGYTF.

V is TRBV2 and J is TRBJ2-5, with D perhaps matching TRBD2 (6 bases). CDR3 length equals 14 residues. V gave up 8 bases and J gave up 12 bases, with 25 bases separating them. From germline, CDR1 is SNHLY and CDR2 FYNNEI. The chain's CDR3 is CASGVGTFQTAEYF. The CDR3 nucleotides read TGTGCCAGCGGTGTGGGGACTTTTCAAACGGCCGAGTACTTC.

The rearrangement links TRBV19 to TRBJ1-1; D not certain. Looked up from germline, CDR1 is LNHDA and CDR2 is SQIVND (reference sequence). Trimming took off 5 bases at V and 1 base at J, with 8 bases between the two ends. This CDR3 region has 13 residues. The CDR3 loop is CASSPRQNTEAFF. CDR3 DNA sequence: TGTGCCAGTAGTCCAAGACAGAACACTGAAGCTTTCTTT.